The TCR beta chain under discussion was sequenced for a study of cytomegalovirus exposure and HLA in healthy donors. The study's findings and limits: As confirmed in vitro, a few CMV-associated chains were specific for CMV antigens. Researchers reportedly found TCR beta sequences accurately predicted most subjects' HLA-A and HLA-B alleles.

The study ran its PCR with 60 Vbeta and 13 Jbeta primers. The data were produced by immunoSEQ multiplex PCR, yet TCRdb's version contains in-frame clones alone and is incomplete. The sample includes 110,000 to 150,000 clones, around 80% of them seen just once. Comments on this clone: What it recognizes is unknown.

It was healthy bone marrow donors who served as donors. This CDR3 comprises 15 residues. CDR1 and CDR2 from the germline V gene are LNHDA and SQIVND (reference sequence). Trimming took off 6 bases at V and 4 bases at J, with 18 bases between the two ends. This TCR came from a female donor in good health and CMV-seronegative. The source material was PBMCs. The chain links TRBV19 to TRBJ1-2; D might be TRBD1 (5 bases). In DNA form, the CDR3 reads TGTGCCAGTAGCCTCCGGGGGGAGGAGGGCTATGGCTACACCTTC. Residues: CASSLRGEEGYGYTF. Full variable domain (remainder filled in from reference TRBV19 and TRBJ1-2): DGGITQSPKYLFRKEGQNVTLSCEQNLNHDAMYWYRQDPGQGLRLIYYSQIVNDFQKGDIAEGYSVSREKKESFPLTVTSAQKNPTAFYLCASSLRGEEGYGYTFGSGTRLTVV.